The entry below describes one T cell receptor beta chain. What it binds is not known. This entry belongs to a study of a mutant IDH1 vaccine in newly diagnosed glioma. TCRdb's table, derived via immunoSEQ multiplex PCR, lists solely in-frame clones and lacks some. The sample holds 25,000 to 30,000 clones, roughly 77% seen once. Per germline, CDR1 SGHRS and CDR2 YFSETQ. V was trimmed by 4 bases and J by 7 bases, leaving 17 bases between them. The CDR3 has 14 residues. Time point in this sample: week 5, during vaccination. Each dose delivered 300 ug of mutant IDH1 20-mer peptide subcutaneously with imiquimod.

The specimen was PBMCs, collected from a glioma patient whose treatment included an IDH1 peptide vaccine. The chain carries TRBV5-1 and TRBJ1-1; tentative D call: TRBD1 (5 bases). The receptor was derived from a man aged 35 to 55 with glioma. In DNA, the CDR3 is TGCGCCAGCAGCCGGTCGCAGGGTATAGGTGAAGCTTTCTTT. This gives the protein CASSRSQGIGEAFF. The whole variable domain, remainder taken from reference TRBV5-1 and TRBJ1-1, is KAGVTQTPRYLIKTRGQQVTLSCSPISGHRSVSWYQQTPGQGLQFLFEYFSETQRNKGNFPGRFSGRQFSNSRSEMNVSTLELGDSALYLCASSRSQGIGEAFFGQGTRLTVV.